Below, 4 T cell receptor beta chains from the same sample are listed, as sequenced in a study of blood T cell repertoires in COVID-19. Profiled with immunoSEQ multiplex PCR; TCRdb holds only in-frame clones, not every one. Among about 280,000 clones listed, 70% to 90% were seen once. Sequencing was done on a sample of peripheral blood. These receptors were taken from a man between 18 and 29 years old with active or convalescent COVID-19.

The rearrangement links TRBV7-2 to TRBJ2-1; 8 nucleotides agree with TRBD2. The V gene end was trimmed by 6 bases and the J gene end by 9 bases; junction bases not matched to a gene: 10. CDR1 and CDR2 from the germline V gene are SGHTA and FQGNSA. The CDR3 sequence is 14 residues long. The chain's CDR3 is CASRISGAAPEQFF. The CDR3, as DNA: TGTGCCAGCAGAATTAGCGGGGCCGCCCCTGAGCAGTTCTTC.

CDR3 sequence (DNA): TGTGCCAGCAGCTCCATACGGGGGGACCTTTACGAGCAGTACTTC. Amino acid sequence: CASSSIRGDLYEQYF. The genes are TRBV6-2 or TRBV6-3 and TRBJ2-7, with 7 nucleotides matching TRBD2. CDR1 MNHEY and CDR2 SVGEGT come from the germline V gene. The CDR3 is made up of 15 amino acids. J was trimmed by 4 bases and V by 6 bases; bases with no gene match: 12.

The chain has TRBV10-3 and TRBJ1-2, with D perhaps TRBD1 (6 bases). Germline assignment: CDR1 ENHRY and CDR2 SYGVKD. Trimming removed 0 bases at V and 5 bases at J, with 16 bases between. The CDR3 extends over 16 amino acids. The CDR3 DNA reads TGTGCCATCAGTGAGTCGGTAGTAGGACAGATATATGGCTACACCTTC. It yields the protein CAISESVVGQIYGYTF.

The V gene is TRBV5-4, the J gene TRBJ1-2; 11 positions agree with TRBD1. Per germline, CDR1 SGHNT and CDR2 YYREEE (reference sequence). V trimming: 4 bases; J trimming: 6 bases; junction bases outside the gene matches: 8. The CDR3 extends over 15 amino acids. CDR3 coding DNA: TGTGCCAGCAGCCAAGGGACAGGGGGAGTGGATGGCTACACCTTC. This gives the protein CASSQGTGGVDGYTF.